This record covers a single TCR beta chain. Its matching antigen is unknown. This sample was taken from a study of cytomegalovirus exposure and HLA in healthy donors. Background on the study: The platform used for the 120 or so validation repertoires matched that of the 666 first-cohort repertoires, a later analysis reported.

The donors were in the roughly 130-subject validation cohort; that cohort was separate from the approximately 700-subject first cohort. General observations from the study: A classifier reportedly called cytomegalovirus status with high sensitivity and specificity. Generally TCR sequences proved uncommon, though certain public TCRs appeared in numerous donors.

Trimming shortened V by 7 bases and J by 12 bases, and 15 bases separated the two germline ends. The length of the CDR3 is 11 residues. The germline V gene encodes CDR1 SQVTM and CDR2 ANQGSEA. TCRdb's copy holds only in-frame clones and misses some; the assay was immunoSEQ multiplex PCR. The sample consists of under 250,000 clones, over 75% of them appearing once. The sample consisted of PBMCs. The chain links TRBV29-1 to TRBJ1-4; D might be TRBD1 (5 bases). The clonotype was recovered from a man in his late teens or twenties in good health and CMV-seropositive. The CDR3 bases are TGCAGCGCCAACCGGATGGGGGAACTGTTTTTT. Encoded protein: CSANRMGELFF.